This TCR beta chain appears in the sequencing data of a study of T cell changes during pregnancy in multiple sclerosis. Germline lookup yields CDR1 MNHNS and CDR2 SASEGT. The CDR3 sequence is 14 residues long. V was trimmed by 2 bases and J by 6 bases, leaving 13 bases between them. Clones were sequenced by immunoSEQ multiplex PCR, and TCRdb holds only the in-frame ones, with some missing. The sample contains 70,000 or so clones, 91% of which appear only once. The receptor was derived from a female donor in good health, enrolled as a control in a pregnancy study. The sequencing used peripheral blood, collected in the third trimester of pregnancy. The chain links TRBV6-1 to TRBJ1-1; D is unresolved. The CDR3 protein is CASSERREPAEAFF. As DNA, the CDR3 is TGTGCCAGCAGTGAAAGGCGGGAGCCCGCTGAAGCTTTCTTT.